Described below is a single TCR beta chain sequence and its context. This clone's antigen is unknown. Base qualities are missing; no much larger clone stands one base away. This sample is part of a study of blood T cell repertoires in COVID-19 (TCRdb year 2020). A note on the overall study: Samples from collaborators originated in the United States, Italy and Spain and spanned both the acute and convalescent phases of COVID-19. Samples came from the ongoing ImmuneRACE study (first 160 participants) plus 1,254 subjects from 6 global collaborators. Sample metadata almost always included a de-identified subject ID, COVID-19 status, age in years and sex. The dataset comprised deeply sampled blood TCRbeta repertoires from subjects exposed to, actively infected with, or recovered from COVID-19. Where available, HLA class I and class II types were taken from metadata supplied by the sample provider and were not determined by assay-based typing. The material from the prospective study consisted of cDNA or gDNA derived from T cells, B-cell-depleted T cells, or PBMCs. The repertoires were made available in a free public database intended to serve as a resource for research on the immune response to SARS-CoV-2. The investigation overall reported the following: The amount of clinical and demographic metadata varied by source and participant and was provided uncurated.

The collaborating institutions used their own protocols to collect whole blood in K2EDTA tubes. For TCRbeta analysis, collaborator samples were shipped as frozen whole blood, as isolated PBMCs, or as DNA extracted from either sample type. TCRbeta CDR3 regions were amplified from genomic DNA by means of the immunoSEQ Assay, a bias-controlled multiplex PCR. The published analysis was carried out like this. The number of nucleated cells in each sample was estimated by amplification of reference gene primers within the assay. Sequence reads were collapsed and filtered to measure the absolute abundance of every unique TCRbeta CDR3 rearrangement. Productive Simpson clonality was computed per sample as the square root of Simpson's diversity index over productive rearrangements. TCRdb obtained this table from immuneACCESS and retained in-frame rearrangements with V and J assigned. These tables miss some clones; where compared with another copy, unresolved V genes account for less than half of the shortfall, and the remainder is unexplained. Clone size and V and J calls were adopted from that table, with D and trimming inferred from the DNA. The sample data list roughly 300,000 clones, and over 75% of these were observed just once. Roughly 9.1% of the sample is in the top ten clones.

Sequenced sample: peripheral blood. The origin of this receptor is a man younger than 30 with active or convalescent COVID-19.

In nucleotide form, the sequence is TGTGCCAGCGGGTGGGGGCTCGGCTCCTACAATGAGCAGTTCTTC. Its protein reads: CASGWGLGSYNEQFF. This chain joins TRBV2 to TRBJ2-1, and TRBD1 may be the D gene, going by 6 matching bases. The CDR3 spans 15 residues, from the cysteine through the phenylalanine. Only CDR3 DNA remains: 45 bases, in frame from the first base. V was cut back by 8 bases and J by 0 bases, leaving a gap of 14 bases between them. According to the germline V gene, CDR1 reads SNHLY and CDR2 reads FYNNEI.